The 32 T cell receptor beta chains presented below share a single source sample, sequenced in a study of blood T cells in healthy people across ages. The use of a sample-barcoded 5' primer and a J-beta primer mix characterized a second PCR of roughly 6 to 12 cycles. MiXCR, run by TCRdb on the 5' RACE reads, gives a single entry per CDR3 protein. This table holds about 720,000 distinct CDR3 sequences, approximately 25% found once. These data were also filed under a second study, of T cells of mothers and their children.

The sequenced sample was blood. The source is a boy younger than 18 in good health.

The genes are TRBV7-2 and TRBJ2-5, with 7 bases matching TRBD2. Germline-derived CDR1 and CDR2 are SGHTA and FQGNSA. The CDR3 consists of 15 residues. V gave up 7 bases and J gave up 5 bases; unmatched junction bases: 13. CDR3 sequence reads: CASTETGGVTETQYF. CDR3 bases: TGTGCCAGCACCGAGACGGGGGGAGTAACGGAGACCCAGTACTTC. Full variable domain (missing parts from reference TRBV7-2 and TRBJ2-5): GAGVSQSPSNKVTEKGKDVELRCDPISGHTALYWYRQSLGQGLEFLIYFQGNSAPDKSGLPSDRFSAERTGGSVSTLTIQRTQQEDSAVYLCASTETGGVTETQYFGPGTRLLVL.

The J gene is TRBJ2-5, the V gene TRBV12-3 or TRBV12-4; 13 nucleotides line up with TRBD2. The J call is in doubt because the DNA end fits TRBJ2-1 better. The CDR3 sequence is 16 residues long. CDR3 sequence (DNA): TGTGCCAGCAGTTTGCGGACTAGCGGGAGTGGAGATGAGCAGTTCTTC. Translating it yields CASSLRTSGSGDEQFF.

CDR3 region: CASSLVGGQGAQNIQYF. The CDR3 bases are TGTGCCAGCAGCTTAGTAGGGGGACAGGGGGCCCAAAACATTCAGTACTTC. The V call is TRBV7-2, the J call TRBJ2-4, with 12 nucleotides matching TRBD1. V lost 1 base to trimming and J lost 5 bases; unmatched junction nucleotides: 6. Per germline, CDR1 SGHTA and CDR2 FQGNSA. The CDR3 runs 17 residues.

The chain is built from TRBV28 and TRBJ2-7; 8 nucleotides align to TRBD2. The germline V gene has CDR1 MDHEN and CDR2 SYDVKM. J lost 6 bases, V lost 8 bases, and 15 bases had no gene match. This CDR3 comprises 15 residues. The DNA for the CDR3 is TGTGCCAGCCGCCCTCCGGGAGGGGGAGCGGGCGAGCAGTACTTC. Its protein is CASRPPGGGAGEQYF.

The V call is TRBV29-1, the J call TRBJ1-4, with D maybe TRBD1 (5 bases). Germline V lookup: CDR1 SQVTM, CDR2 ANQGSEA. The CDR3 runs to 13 residues. Trimming took 6 bases from V and 4 from J, leaving 12 bases between them. The CDR3 DNA reads as TGCAGCGTGGTGACAGAAAATAATGAAAAACTGTTTTTT. It is translated as CSVVTENNEKLFF.

This clonotype has at least ten counts. The chain couples TRBV7-9 to TRBJ1-1; tentative D call: TRBD1 (5 bases). This CDR3 contains 13 residues. Germline V CDR1 and CDR2: SEHNR, FQNEAQ (reference sequence). Trimming took off 3 bases at V and 3 bases at J, with 8 bases between the two ends. CDR3 protein: CASSFGGDTEAFF. In nucleotides, the CDR3 is TGTGCCAGCAGCTTCGGGGGGGACACTGAAGCTTTCTTT.

A few counts support this clonotype. The J gene is TRBJ2-7, the V gene TRBV10-3, with TRBD1 matching 11 bases. The tail of the sequence fits TRBJ2-1 better, so the J call may be wrong. Germline V gene sequence: CDR1 ENHRY, CDR2 SYGVKD. This CDR3 spans 13 amino acids. CDR3 region: CAIRGQGGNEQFF. Written as DNA, the CDR3 is TGTGCCATCAGGGGACAGGGGGGGAATGAGCAGTTCTTC.

This clonotype was picked up a small number of times. The chain links TRBV7-3 to TRBJ2-5, with a possible D match to TRBD2 (6 bases). CDR3 size: 15 residues. CDR1 and CDR2 from the germline V gene are SGHTA and FQGTGA. V shed 4 bases and J shed 1 base, with 13 bases lying between them. The CDR3 loop is CASSSSGTFQETQYF. CDR3 coding DNA: TGTGCCAGCAGCTCCTCCGGGACTTTCCAAGAGACCCAGTACTTC. Full variable domain (remainder filled in from reference TRBV7-3 and TRBJ2-5): GAGVSQTPSNKVTEKGKYVELRCDPISGHTALYWYRQSLGQGPEFLIYFQGTGAADDSGLPNDRFFAVRPEGSVSTLKIQRTERGDSAVYLCASSSSGTFQETQYFGPGTRLLVL.

This clonotype was picked up one time. This sequence joins TRBV5-5 and TRBJ2-6, with D possibly TRBD1 on 6 matching bases. This CDR3 spans 18 amino acids. Trimming stripped 3 bases from V and 3 bases from J, with 19 bases between. Germline-derived CDR1 and CDR2 are SGHKS and YYEKEE (reference sequence). The CDR3, as DNA: TGTGCCAGCAGCTCCAAACAACAGGGTACGAGTGGGGCCAACGTCCTGACTTTC. This encodes CASSSKQQGTSGANVLTF.

This clonotype was seen only a few times. V is TRBV6-1 and J is TRBJ2-5; 8 bases align to TRBD1. The J call may be in error: the DNA end matches TRBJ2-1 better. The CDR3 is 16 residues long. Germline V gene lookup returns CDR1 MNHNS and CDR2 SASEGT. Written as DNA, the CDR3 is TGTGCCAGCAGTGAAGTAGAGACAGGGGCCTACAATGAGCAGTTCTTC. The encoded protein is CASSEVETGAYNEQFF.

The sample holds a few counts of this clonotype. The chain employs TRBV4-3 and TRBJ2-1; 11 nucleotides agree with TRBD2. Germline CDR1 and CDR2: LGHNA and YSLEER. Trimming took 2 bases from V and 1 from J; bases not matched to a gene: 4. The CDR3 sequence is 17 residues long. The CDR3 spells CASSQSLAGGSYNEQFF. DNA of the CDR3: TGCGCCAGCAGCCAATCCCTAGCGGGAGGATCCTACAATGAGCAGTTCTTC.

V and J are TRBV2 and TRBJ1-4; D is uncertain. V lost 6 bases to trimming and J lost 4 bases, with 18 bases between them. Germline V gene lookup returns CDR1 SNHLY and CDR2 FYNNEI. The CDR3 length is 16 residues. The CDR3 DNA is TGTGCCAGCAGGGAGACGGATCCAAGGTTTAATGAAAAACTGTTTTTT. It yields the protein CASRETDPRFNEKLFF.

The chain is built from TRBV20-1 and TRBJ2-3, with 8 bases matching TRBD2. Germline-derived CDR1 and CDR2 are DFQATT and SNEGSKA (reference sequence). The CDR3 is 16 residues long. After removal of 4 bases from V and 0 bases from J, the junction contained 9 bases not matched to a gene. The CDR3 nucleotides read TGCAGTGCTACCCGCTGGACTAGCACTAGCACAGATACGCAGTATTTT. Encoded protein: CSATRWTSTSTDTQYF.

The gene calls are TRBV3-1 and TRBJ2-3; no definite D call. Germline loops: CDR1 LGHDT, CDR2 YNNKEL (reference sequence). The CDR3 contains 12 residues. The V and J ends lost 1 base and 6 bases respectively, with 5 bases between them. CDR3: CASSQVRDTQYF. In DNA, the CDR3 is TGTGCCAGCAGCCAAGTAAGGGATACGCAGTATTTT.

The rearrangement uses TRBV28 and TRBJ2-5; either TRBD1 or TRBD2 may supply D (5 bases each). With the DNA end fitting TRBJ2-7 better, the J assignment may be wrong. Germline V lookup: CDR1 MDHEN, CDR2 SYDVKM. The CDR3 is made up of 15 amino acids. The CDR3 nucleotides read TGTGCCAGCAGTCCCGGGACGGGTTGGACCTACGAGCAGTACTTC. Protein: CASSPGTGWTYEQYF.

V gene TRBV28 combines with J gene TRBJ2-3; 8 nucleotides align to TRBD2. From germline, CDR1 is MDHEN and CDR2 SYDVKM. The CDR3 spans 16 residues. Unmatched junction bases numbered 10, after V lost 2 bases and J lost 6 bases. Here the CDR3 reads CASSLRARGGLDTQYF. DNA of the CDR3: TGTGCCAGCAGTTTAAGGGCCCGGGGGGGGTTGGATACGCAGTATTTT. The full variable domain, completed using reference TRBV28 and TRBJ2-3, is DVKVTQSSRYLVKRTGEKVFLECVQDMDHENMFWYRQDPGLGLRLIYFSYDVKMKEKGDIPEGYSVSREKKERFSLILESASTNQTSMYLCASSLRARGGLDTQYFGPGTRLTVL.

The chain joins TRBV19 to TRBJ2-2; possible D gene TRBD2, 6 bases. The CDR3 is 14 residues long. Per germline, CDR1 LNHDA and CDR2 SQIVND (reference sequence). With 3 bases removed from V and 5 bases from J, the gap between germline ends came to 10 bases. CDR3 residues: CASSMGGRTGELFF. The CDR3 DNA sequence: TGTGCCAGTAGTATGGGGGGACGAACCGGGGAGCTGTTTTTT.

This clonotype was counted a few times. The chain employs TRBV15 and TRBJ1-3; D is uncertain. Germline lookup yields CDR1 LNHNV and CDR2 YYDKDF (reference sequence). This CDR3 contains 14 residues. The V gene lost 0 bases and the J gene lost 1 base, with 4 bases spanning the gap. The CDR3 nucleotides are TGTGCCACCAGCAGAGATGCTTCTGGAAACACCATATATTTT. This gives the protein CATSRDASGNTIYF.

The J gene is TRBJ2-5, the V gene TRBV27; D unresolved. The J call may be mistaken, given a closer DNA end match to TRBJ2-7. The CDR3 has 13 amino acids. Germline-derived CDR1 and CDR2 are MNHEY and SMNVEV (reference sequence). The DNA for the CDR3 is TGTGCCAGCAGTTTAGGTCGTTACTACGAGCAGTACTTC. It encodes CASSLGRYYEQYF.

The chain joins TRBV4-2 to TRBJ2-4; perhaps TRBD2 as D (5 bases). Germline V gives CDR1 LGHNA, CDR2 YNFKEQ. The CDR3 is 16 residues long. Trimming pared 0 bases from V and 0 bases from J, leaving 9 bases between. CDR3: CASSQEAVLAKNIQYF. CDR3 coding DNA: TGTGCCAGCAGCCAAGAAGCGGTCCTAGCCAAAAACATTCAGTACTTC.

The V gene is TRBV12-5, the J gene TRBJ1-5; D is uncertain. The CDR3 is 12 amino acids. Trimming cost V 1 base and J 6 bases, with 4 bases left between them. In germline, CDR1 is LGHNT, CDR2 FRNRAP. CDR3 region: CASGLGVQPQHF. The DNA of the CDR3 is TGTGCTAGTGGTTTGGGGGTTCAGCCCCAGCATTTT.

This chain joins TRBV9 and TRBJ2-1; a possible D gene is TRBD1 (6 bases). V was cut by 4 bases and J by 7 bases, with 15 bases left in between. This CDR3 spans 14 amino acids. CDR1 is SGDLS and CDR2 is YYNGEE in the germline V gene. The CDR3 sequence is CASSPPRTENEQFF. In nucleotides, the CDR3 is TGTGCCAGCAGCCCCCCCAGGACAGAAAATGAGCAGTTCTTC.

The sample holds a few counts of this clonotype. V gene TRBV28 combines with J gene TRBJ2-7; possibly TRBD1 for D (6 bases). This CDR3 contains 14 residues. With 2 bases removed from V and 2 bases from J, the gap between germline ends came to 10 bases. CDR1 is MDHEN, CDR2 SYDVKM, per germline. CDR3 region: CASSLRDIAYEQYF. The DNA of the CDR3 is TGTGCCAGCAGTTTACGGGACATAGCCTACGAGCAGTACTTC.

The chain carries TRBV29-1 and TRBJ2-7; D gene uncertain. Germline V lookup: CDR1 SQVTM, CDR2 ANQGSEA. V was pared by 0 bases and J by 4 bases, with 7 bases between. The CDR3 runs to 12 residues. The DNA of the CDR3 is TGCAGCGTTGAAGATCAGGCATACGAGCAGTACTTC. This translates into CSVEDQAYEQYF.

The gene calls are TRBV29-1 and TRBJ1-2, with 8 bases identical to TRBD1. Germline CDR1 and CDR2: SQVTM and ANQGSEA. This CDR3 is 13 amino acids long. The J segment lost 6 bases and the V segment lost 5 bases, leaving 8 bases of the junction unmatched. The CDR3 DNA is TGCAGCGTTCGGGCAGGGGGCGCGGATGGCTACACCTTC. Amino acid sequence: CSVRAGGADGYTF.

In this sample, this clonotype turned up a few times. The chain is built from TRBV27 and TRBJ2-1; the D gene is possibly TRBD1 (6 bases). With 3 bases removed from V and 0 bases from J, the gap between germline ends came to 9 bases. Looked up from germline, CDR1 is MNHEY and CDR2 is SMNVEV (reference sequence). The CDR3 totals 15 residues. This CDR3 is CASSFTGISYNEQFF. Here the CDR3 DNA reads TGTGCCAGCAGTTTTACAGGGATCTCCTACAATGAGCAGTTCTTC.

The chain joins TRBV12-3 or TRBV12-4 to TRBJ1-5; a weak D match, TRBD1 (5 bases). V was clipped by 2 bases and J by 5 bases, with 10 bases between them. The CDR3 is made up of 14 amino acids. CDR3 nucleotide sequence: TGTGCCAGCAGTTTAAGGGGTAGGGATCAGCCCCAGCATTTT. It codes for CASSLRGRDQPQHF.

The genes are TRBV15 and TRBJ1-6; D possibly corresponds to TRBD1 (5 bases). V lost 0 bases, J lost 11 bases, and 14 bases lay in between. Germline CDR1 is LNHNV and CDR2 is YYDKDF (reference sequence). This CDR3 is built from 15 residues. DNA for the CDR3: TGTGCCACCAGCAGAGATAGGGACGGACGAACACCCCTCCACTTT. Its translation is CATSRDRDGRTPLHF.

Ten or more counts support this clonotype. The genes are TRBV30 and TRBJ1-5, with D possibly being TRBD1 (6 bases). CDR1 is GTSNPN, CDR2 SVGIG, per germline (reference sequence). The CDR3 sequence is 13 residues long. Trimming took off 3 bases at V and 4 bases at J, with 10 bases between the two ends. For the CDR3, the DNA is TGTGCCTGGAGGGCGACAGGTAATCAGCCCCAGCATTTT. Amino acids: CAWRATGNQPQHF. Full variable domain (outside the CDR3, taken from reference TRBV30 and TRBJ1-5): SQTIHQWPATLVQPVGSPLSLECTVEGTSNPNLYWYRQAAGRGLQLLFYSVGIGQISSEVPQNLSASRPQDRQFILSSKKLLLSDSGFYLCAWRATGNQPQHFGDGTRLSIL.

A note on this clonotype: One end of the junction is discordant with germline, which a read error may explain. The chain uses TRBV12-3 or TRBV12-4 and TRBJ1-3, with D possibly TRBD1 on 5 matching bases. CDR3 length: 18 residues. CDR3 coding DNA: TGTGCCAGCAGTCTGACTCGGGACTTCACAAGCTCTGGAAACACCCTATATTTT. Its translation is CASSLTRDFTSSGNTLYF.

V and J are TRBV7-2 and TRBJ2-5; 11 bases are shared with TRBD2. TRBJ2-1 explains the end of the DNA better; the J call may be wrong. Germline V CDR1 and CDR2: SGHTA, FQGNSA. The CDR3 has 14 residues. CDR3 loop: CASSPRGLAVEQFF. Written as DNA, the CDR3 is TGTGCCAGCAGCCCCCGGGGACTAGCGGTAGAGCAGTTCTTC.

The V and J genes are TRBV7-2 and TRBJ1-1, with D tentatively TRBD1 (5 bases). Trimming stripped 4 bases from V and 1 base from J, with 10 bases between. The CDR3 covers 14 residues. In germline, CDR1 is SGHTA, CDR2 FQGNSA. The CDR3 bases are TGTGCCAGCAGCTATGGGACCCCGAACACTGAAGCTTTCTTT. It codes for CASSYGTPNTEAFF.